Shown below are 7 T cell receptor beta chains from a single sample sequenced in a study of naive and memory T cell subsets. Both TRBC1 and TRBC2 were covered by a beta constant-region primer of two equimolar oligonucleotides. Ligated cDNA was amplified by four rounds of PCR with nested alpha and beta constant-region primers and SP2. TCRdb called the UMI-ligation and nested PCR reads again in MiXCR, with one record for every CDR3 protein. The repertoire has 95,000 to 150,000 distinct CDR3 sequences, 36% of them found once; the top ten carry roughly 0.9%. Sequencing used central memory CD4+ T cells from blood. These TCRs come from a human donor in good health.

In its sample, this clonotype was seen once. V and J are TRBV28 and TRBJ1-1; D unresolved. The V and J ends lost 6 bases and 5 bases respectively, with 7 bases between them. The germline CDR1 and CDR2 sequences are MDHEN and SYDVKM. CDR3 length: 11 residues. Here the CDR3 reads CASRHGTEAFF. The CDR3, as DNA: TGTGCCAGCAGACACGGGACTGAAGCTTTCTTT.

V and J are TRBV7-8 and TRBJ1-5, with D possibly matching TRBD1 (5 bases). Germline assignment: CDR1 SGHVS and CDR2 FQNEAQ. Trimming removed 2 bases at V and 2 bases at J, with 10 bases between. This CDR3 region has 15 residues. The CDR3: CASSLSRAGNQPQHF. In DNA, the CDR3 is TGTGCCAGCAGCTTAAGCAGGGCTGGCAATCAGCCCCAGCATTTT.

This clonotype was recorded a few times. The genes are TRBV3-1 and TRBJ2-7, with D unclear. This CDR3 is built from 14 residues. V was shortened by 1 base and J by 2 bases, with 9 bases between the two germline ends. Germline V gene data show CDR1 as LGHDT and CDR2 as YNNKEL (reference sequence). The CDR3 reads CASSQVKGPYEQYF. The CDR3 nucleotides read TGTGCCAGCAGCCAAGTTAAGGGTCCCTACGAGCAGTACTTC.

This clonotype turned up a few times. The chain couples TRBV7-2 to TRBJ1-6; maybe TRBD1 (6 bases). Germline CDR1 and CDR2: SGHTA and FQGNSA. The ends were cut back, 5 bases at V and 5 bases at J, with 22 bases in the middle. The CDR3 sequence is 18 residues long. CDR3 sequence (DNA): TGTGCCAGCAGCCCACAGCGGGGGCCATTCCTTCATAATTCACCCCTCCACTTT. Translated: CASSPQRGPFLHNSPLHF.

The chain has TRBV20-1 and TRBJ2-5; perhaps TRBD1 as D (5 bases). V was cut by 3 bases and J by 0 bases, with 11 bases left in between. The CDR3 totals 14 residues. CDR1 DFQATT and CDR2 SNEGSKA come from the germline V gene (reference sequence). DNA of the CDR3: TGCAGTGCTAGGTCGTCGACAGACCAAGAGACCCAGTACTTC. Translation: CSARSSTDQETQYF.

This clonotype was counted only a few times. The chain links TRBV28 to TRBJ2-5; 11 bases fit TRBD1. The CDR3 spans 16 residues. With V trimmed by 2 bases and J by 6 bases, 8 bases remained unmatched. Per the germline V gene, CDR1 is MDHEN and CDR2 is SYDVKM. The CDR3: CASSLLGQGAWKTQYF. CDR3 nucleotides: TGTGCCAGCAGTTTACTTGGACAGGGGGCTTGGAAGACCCAGTACTTC.

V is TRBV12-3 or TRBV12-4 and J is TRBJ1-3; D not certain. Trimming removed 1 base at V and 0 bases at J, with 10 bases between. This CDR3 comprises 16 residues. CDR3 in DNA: TGTGCCAGCAGTTTAGGGCAGGTGGACTCTGGAAACACCATATATTTT. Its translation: CASSLGQVDSGNTIYF.